This TCR beta chain was captured by sequencing in a study of blood T cell repertoires in COVID-19. Methods used by the authors: For nucleated cells, counts were estimated from reference gene primer amplification. Assay used: immunoSEQ multiplex PCR; TCRdb lists only in-frame clones, some missing. V, J and clone size are taken as reported in that table, and D and trimming were inferred from the DNA itself. The data hold approximately 170,000 clones, with roughly 90% observed a single time. This CDR3 spans 19 amino acids. Germline V gene data show CDR1 as SGHAT and CDR2 as FQNNGV. V was pared by 5 bases and J by 0 bases, with 15 bases of the junction left unmatched.

The sequenced material came from peripheral blood. The chain uses TRBV11-2 and TRBJ2-3; 9 nucleotides match TRBD2. The origin of this receptor is a man between 60 and 70 years old with active or convalescent COVID-19. The CDR3 sequence is CASSTPAQGSGGSTDTQYF. The CDR3 DNA follows: TGTGCCAGCAGCACCCCGGCCCAGGGTAGCGGGGGAAGCACAGATACGCAGTATTTT.